What follows are 3 T cell receptor beta chains derived from one specimen sequenced in a study of T cell responses to AZD1222 COVID-19 vaccine. Sequenced by immunoSEQ multiplex PCR; TCRdb stores in-frame clones only, minus some. The table records 100,000 or so clones, 92% of them present only once. This material consisted of peripheral blood, taken on day 0 of AZD1222 vaccination. The receptors originated from an adult in good health.

The chain uses TRBV7-9 and TRBJ1-2; 7 nucleotides line up with TRBD1. V shed 5 bases, J shed 7 bases, and the junction held 7 bases outside the gene matches. In germline, CDR1 is SEHNR, CDR2 FQNEAQ (reference sequence). This CDR3 contains 13 residues. The CDR3 DNA is TGTGCCAGCAGCCGGGGGTCAGGGGGTGGCTACACCTTC. Translation gives CASSRGSGGGYTF.

The V call is TRBV3-1 (or the pseudogene TRBV3-2), the J call TRBJ1-1; D might be TRBD1 (5 bases). The V end lost 1 base, the J end lost 1 base, and 13 bases lay between the germline ends. Germline assignment: CDR1 LGHDT and CDR2 YNNKEL (reference sequence). The CDR3 is 16 amino acids. CDR3 protein: CASSQGSPGGNTEAFF. CDR3 sequence (DNA): TGTGCCAGCAGCCAAGGCTCCCCGGGGGGGAACACTGAAGCTTTCTTT.

This chain joins TRBV19 and TRBJ1-1; no clear D. CDR1 and CDR2 (germline): LNHDA, SQIVND (reference sequence). V lost 1 base and J lost 1, with 10 bases in between. The CDR3 loop spans 15 amino acids. The CDR3 DNA follows: TGTGCCAGTAGTATAGTCGGCACATCGAACACTGAAGCTTTCTTT. This sequence encodes CASSIVGTSNTEAFF.